This TCR beta chain was found in a study of T cell changes during pregnancy in multiple sclerosis. This clone appeared a single time. A read error may account for a junction end that differs from germline. There are 12 residues in the CDR3. Germline V gene lookup returns CDR1 SSHAT and CDR2 FNYEAQ (reference sequence). Clones were sequenced by immunoSEQ multiplex PCR, and TCRdb holds only the in-frame ones, with some missing. The table records 50,000 to 65,000 clones, around 90% of them present only once. Sequencing was performed on peripheral blood, taken in the first trimester of pregnancy. The TCR sequence derives from a female donor with multiple sclerosis, enrolled in a pregnancy study. The chain combines TRBV7-7 with TRBJ2-5; D is ambiguous. This CDR3 is CASSPSPETQYF. CDR3 nucleotide sequence: TGTGCTAGCAGCCCCTCCCCAGAGACCCAGTACTTC.